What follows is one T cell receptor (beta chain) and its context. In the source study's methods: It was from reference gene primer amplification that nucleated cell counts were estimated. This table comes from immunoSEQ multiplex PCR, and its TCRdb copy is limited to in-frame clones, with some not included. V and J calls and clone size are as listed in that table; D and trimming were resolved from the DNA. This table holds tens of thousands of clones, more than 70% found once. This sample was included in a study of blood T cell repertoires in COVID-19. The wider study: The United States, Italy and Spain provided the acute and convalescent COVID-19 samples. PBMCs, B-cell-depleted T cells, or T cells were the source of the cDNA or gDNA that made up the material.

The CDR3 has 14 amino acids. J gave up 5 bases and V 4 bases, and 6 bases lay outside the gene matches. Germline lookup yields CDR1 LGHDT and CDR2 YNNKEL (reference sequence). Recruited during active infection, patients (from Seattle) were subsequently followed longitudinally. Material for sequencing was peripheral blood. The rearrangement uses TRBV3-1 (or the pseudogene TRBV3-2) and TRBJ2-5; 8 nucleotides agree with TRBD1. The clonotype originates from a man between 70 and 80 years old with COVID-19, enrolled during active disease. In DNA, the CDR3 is TGTGCCAGCAGCCCGACAGGGGTGGTGGAGACCCAGTACTTC. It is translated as CASSPTGVVETQYF.